This T cell receptor (beta chain) was sequenced in a study of T-cell memory formation after mild COVID-19. Study-level information: Clusters were largely donor specific. Overall study findings and caveats: Contracting CD8+ clones were enriched in EMRA, CD4+ mainly in CM and EM. Clones that shrank (day 15 to 85) were balanced CD4/CD8, whereas later expanders leaned CD4+.

The CDR3 contains 15 residues. Germline CDR1 is LGHNA and CDR2 is YSLEER. Between the trimmed V and J ends, which lost 4 bases and 9 bases, there was a span of 19 bases. 5'RACE with constant-segment primers built TCRalpha and TCRbeta cDNA libraries with UMIs. TCRdb itself ran the 5' RACE reads through MiXCR, one entry per CDR3 protein. Here the sample spans about 400,000 distinct CDR3 sequences, around 17% being singletons. A remark on this clonotype: What it binds is not known.

This clonotype originated in a young man who had mild COVID-19 (a few samples of this study predate the infection). Cell type and time point are not known. Sequences were obtained from PBMCs or a T cell subset sorted from them (not recorded which). The chain links TRBV4-3 to TRBJ2-1; D possibly corresponds to TRBD1 (6 bases). The CDR3 loop reads CASSPRAQGGFEQFF. The CDR3 DNA reads as TGCGCCAGCAGCCCCCGGGCGCAAGGGGGTTTTGAGCAGTTCTTC.